The next 17 T cell receptor beta chains were all read from a single sample in a study of blood T cell repertoires in COVID-19. Profiled with immunoSEQ multiplex PCR; TCRdb holds only in-frame clones, not every one. Of roughly 250,000 clones listed, about 87% are singletons. The sample taken for sequencing was peripheral blood. These receptors were taken from a human donor in a cohort sampled during active COVID-19.

DNA for the CDR3: TGTGCCAGCAGTCGGGACTTTCGCTCCTACAATGAGCAGTTCTTC. Protein product: CASSRDFRSYNEQFF. The rearrangement links TRBV3-1 (or the pseudogene TRBV3-2) to TRBJ2-1; TRBD2 might be the D (6 bases). Germline CDR1 reads LGHDT; CDR2 reads YNNKEL (reference sequence). CDR3 length: 15 amino acids. V dropped 6 bases and J dropped 0 bases, with 12 bases sitting between them.

J is TRBJ2-3 and V is TRBV7-2; 8 bases align to TRBD2. V trimming: 5 bases; J trimming: 2 bases; junction bases outside the gene matches: 3. This CDR3 comprises 14 residues. The germline V gene encodes CDR1 SGHTA and CDR2 FQGNSA. In DNA, the CDR3 is TGTGCCAGCAGCCGCGGGGGGTCCACAGATACGCAGTATTTT. Its translation is CASSRGGSTDTQYF.

The genes are TRBV28 and TRBJ2-3, with 10 bases that match TRBD1. The CDR3 runs to 17 residues. The V and J ends lost 2 bases and 2 bases, in that order; junction bases with no gene match: 7. Per the germline V gene, CDR1 is MDHEN and CDR2 is SYDVKM. CDR3 DNA: TGTGCCAGCAGTTTAGCCGAGACAGGGGGCCTCACAGATACGCAGTATTTT. It translates to CASSLAETGGLTDTQYF. The full variable domain, with the rest looked up from reference TRBV28 and TRBJ2-3, is DVKVTQSSRYLVKRTGEKVFLECVQDMDHENMFWYRQDPGLGLRLIYFSYDVKMKEKGDIPEGYSVSREKKERFSLILESASTNQTSMYLCASSLAETGGLTDTQYFGPGTRLTVL.

This clone appeared once. The chain employs TRBV9 and TRBJ2-7; 12 nucleotides agree with TRBD2. The V and J ends lost 0 bases and 2 bases, in that order; junction bases with no gene match: 9. The V gene's germline CDR1 is SGDLS and CDR2 YYNGEE. The CDR3 loop spans 18 amino acids. In nucleotides, the CDR3 is TGTGCCAGCAGCGTAGGTCCTAGCGGGAGGGCCGTTGCCTACGAGCAGTACTTC. It translates to CASSVGPSGRAVAYEQYF.

V and J are TRBV7-9 and TRBJ1-2, with 8 bases that match TRBD1. This CDR3 spans 12 amino acids. Losses at the gene ends were 5 bases for V and 11 bases for J; bases not matched to a gene: 7. Germline loops: CDR1 SEHNR, CDR2 FQNEAQ (reference sequence). The CDR3 nucleotides are TGTGCCAGCAGCCCCCAACAGGGGGGTTACACCTTC. Amino acid sequence: CASSPQQGGYTF.

V usage is TRBV18 and J usage is TRBJ1-2, with D possibly matching TRBD1 (5 bases). The V gene's germline CDR1 is KGHSH and CDR2 LQKENI. V was trimmed by 3 bases and J by 6 bases, leaving 11 bases between them. This CDR3 region has 13 residues. The CDR3 protein is CASSPSGIDGYTF. CDR3 coding DNA: TGTGCCAGCTCACCGTCAGGGATTGATGGCTACACCTTC.

This sequence joins TRBV28 and TRBJ1-6; D remains unclear. V lost 4 bases, J lost 4 bases, and 14 bases lay in between. In germline, CDR1 is MDHEN, CDR2 SYDVKM. CDR3 size: 16 residues. CDR3 protein: CASSSEGDLYNSPLHF. For the CDR3, the DNA is TGTGCCAGCAGTTCAGAGGGAGATTTGTATAATTCACCCCTCCACTTT.

The CDR3 DNA is TGTGCCACCTTGCCGGGACAGGGGTATGGAAGCTCTGGAAACACCATATATTTT. It encodes CATLPGQGYGSSGNTIYF. This sequence joins TRBV19 and TRBJ1-3; 10 bases fit TRBD1. With V trimmed by 10 bases and J by 0 bases, 15 bases remained unmatched. CDR1 is LNHDA and CDR2 is SQIVND in the germline V gene (reference sequence). CDR3 length: 18 residues.

V gene TRBV5-6 combines with J gene TRBJ2-7; tentative D call: TRBD2 (6 bases). Trimming left V 6 bases short and J 3 bases short, with 25 bases between. The CDR3 consists of 17 residues. Germline V lookup: CDR1 SGHDT, CDR2 YYEEEE. The CDR3 protein is CASNYRALGTLVYEQYF. For the CDR3, the DNA is TGTGCCAGCAACTATAGGGCCCTCGGGACTCTCGTCTACGAGCAGTACTTC. Full variable domain (outside the CDR3, taken from reference TRBV5-6 and TRBJ2-7): DAGVTQSPTHLIKTRGQQVTLRCSPKSGHDTVSWYQQALGQGPQFIFQYYEEEERQRGNFPDRFSGHQFPNYSSELNVNALLLGDSALYLCASNYRALGTLVYEQYFGPGTRLTVT.

The chain carries TRBV7-8 and TRBJ1-2; TRBD1 matches at 7 bases. Germline-derived CDR1 and CDR2 are SGHVS and FQNEAQ. The CDR3 has 14 residues. The J segment lost 6 bases and the V segment lost 5 bases, leaving 9 bases of the junction unmatched. CDR3 sequence: CASSPQTGFNGYTF. The CDR3, as DNA: TGTGCCAGCAGCCCCCAGACAGGGTTTAATGGCTACACCTTC.

V is TRBV3-1 (or the pseudogene TRBV3-2) and J is TRBJ2-7; 15 bases agree with TRBD2. The V gene end was trimmed by 3 bases and the J gene end by 3 bases; junction bases not matched to a gene: 3. The CDR3 covers 16 residues. Germline lookup yields CDR1 LGHDT and CDR2 YNNKEL (reference sequence). CDR3 nucleotides: TGTGCCAGCAGCCACGGACTAGCGGGAGGGCTCTACGAGCAGTACTTC. Amino acid sequence: CASSHGLAGGLYEQYF.

The chain combines TRBV5-6 with TRBJ1-2, with a tentative D call TRBD1 (6 bases). Germline loops: CDR1 SGHDT, CDR2 YYEEEE. Trimming pared 4 bases from V and 5 bases from J, leaving 15 bases between. The CDR3 length is 14 residues. The CDR3 region is CASSLRGAIYGYTF. CDR3 coding DNA: TGTGCCAGCAGCCTCAGGGGCGCAATATATGGCTACACCTTC.

The gene calls are TRBV5-6 and TRBJ1-2, with D possibly matching TRBD1 (5 bases). This CDR3 has 14 residues. V lost 2 bases and J 3 bases, leaving 11 bases between the germline ends. Germline V lookup: CDR1 SGHDT, CDR2 YYEEEE. The CDR3 DNA reads TGTGCCAGCAGCTTCGGAGGGACCCACTATGGCTACACCTTC. Its translation: CASSFGGTHYGYTF.

V gene TRBV9 combines with J gene TRBJ1-1; 9 nucleotides agree with TRBD1. V was clipped by 3 bases and J by 0 bases; unmatched bases: 12. This CDR3 region has 18 residues. Germline V gene sequence: CDR1 SGDLS, CDR2 YYNGEE. This CDR3 reads CASSATGTGKGMNTEAFF. CDR3 DNA sequence: TGTGCCAGCAGCGCCACGGGGACAGGGAAGGGGATGAACACTGAAGCTTTCTTT.

J is TRBJ2-2 and V is TRBV18; 8 nucleotides match TRBD1. The junction had 5 bases not matched to a gene; V was cut back by 6 bases and J by 2 bases. CDR3 size: 15 residues. CDR1 is KGHSH, CDR2 LQKENI, per germline. The CDR3 DNA reads as TGTGCCAGCTCCCAGGGGACAGGAAACACCGGGGAGCTGTTTTTT. Translated: CASSQGTGNTGELFF. Full variable domain (rest looked up from reference TRBV18 and TRBJ2-2): NAGVMQNPRHLVRRRGQEARLRCSPMKGHSHVYWYRQLPEEGLKFMVYLQKENIIDESGMPKERFSAEFPKEGPSILRIQQVVRGDSAAYFCASSQGTGNTGELFFGEGSRLTVL.

This clone was observed once. This chain connects TRBV11-2 to TRBJ2-5; TRBD2 matches at 9 bases. This CDR3 has 15 residues. In germline, CDR1 is SGHAT, CDR2 FQNNGV. V gave up 5 bases and J gave up 5 bases; unmatched junction bases: 9. The CDR3: CASSHGTSLGETQYF. As DNA, the CDR3 is TGTGCCAGCAGCCACGGGACTAGCCTTGGGGAGACCCAGTACTTC.

The rearrangement joins TRBV19 to TRBJ2-7; TRBD1 aligns across 11 bases. The CDR3 length is 18 residues. Trimming cost V 1 base and J 4 bases; bases outside gene matches: 12. Germline lookup yields CDR1 LNHDA and CDR2 SQIVND (reference sequence). CDR3 DNA: TGTGCCAGTAGTATAGTATTCAGGACAGGGGGCTTCGGATACGAGCAGTACTTC. The encoded protein is CASSIVFRTGGFGYEQYF.